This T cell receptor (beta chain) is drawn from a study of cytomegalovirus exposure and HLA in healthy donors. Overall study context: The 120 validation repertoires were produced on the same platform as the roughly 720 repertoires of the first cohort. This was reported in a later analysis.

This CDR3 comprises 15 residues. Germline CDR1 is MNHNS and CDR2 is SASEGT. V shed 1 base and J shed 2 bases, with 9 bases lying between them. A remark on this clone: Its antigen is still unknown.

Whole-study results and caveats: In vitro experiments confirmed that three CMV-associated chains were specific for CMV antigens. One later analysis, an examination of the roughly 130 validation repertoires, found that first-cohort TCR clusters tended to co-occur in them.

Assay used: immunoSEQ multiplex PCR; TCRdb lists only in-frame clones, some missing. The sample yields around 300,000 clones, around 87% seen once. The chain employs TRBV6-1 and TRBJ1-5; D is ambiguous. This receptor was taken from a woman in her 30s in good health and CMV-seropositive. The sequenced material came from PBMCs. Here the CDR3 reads CASSEVVMGNQPQHF. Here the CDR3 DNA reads TGTGCCAGCAGTGAAGTGGTGATGGGCAATCAGCCCCAGCATTTT.